Below, one T cell receptor beta chain is given with its context. No antigen is known for it. Here immunoSEQ multiplex PCR was the method, and the copy in TCRdb shows in-frame clones only, minus some. The table includes 150,000 to 200,000 clones, almost 95% detected once. These data are taken from a study of T cell responses to AZD1222 COVID-19 vaccine. Study at large: Second-dose intervals near 4 or 12 weeks were combined. Whole-study findings and limits: Most donors were white British and more were female, and clonal diversity was possibly underestimated. At study baseline, merely six AZD1222 recipients were seropositive.

Germline-derived CDR1 and CDR2 are MNHNS and SASEGT. CDR3 length equals 15 residues. Trimming cost V 3 bases and J 9 bases; bases outside gene matches: 6. The rearrangement links TRBV6-1 to TRBJ2-1, with TRBD2 matching over 12 bases. The TCR comes from an adult in good health. The sequences come from peripheral blood, collected on day 0 of AZD1222 vaccination. The CDR3 spells CASSDPLTSGSEQFF. DNA of the CDR3: TGTGCCAGCAGTGACCCTCTGACTAGCGGGAGTGAGCAGTTCTTC.